This T cell receptor beta chain is drawn from a study of T cell clonotyping in hematopoietic cell transplantation. Study-wide findings and caveats: Few recipient clonotypes overlapped donors; over 95% were de novo at given depth. Broader posttransplant TCR repertoire diversity was predicted by graft donor and pretransplant recipient Inverse Simpson Index values. Pathologically expanded recipient clonotypes increased progressively from day 30 to day 180 as diversity fell.

CDR1 SGHRS and CDR2 YFSETQ come from the germline V gene. Trimming stripped 1 base from V and 1 base from J, with 8 bases between. The CDR3 sequence is 14 residues long. The data were produced by immunoSEQ multiplex PCR, yet TCRdb's version contains in-frame clones alone and is incomplete. The sample lists 9,500 to 13,000 clones; approximately 89% were seen once. With regard to this clone: Its target is not known.

This rearrangement joins TRBV5-1 to TRBJ1-1; unclear D gene. The sequence came from a female patient aged 55-70 years who had an allogeneic stem cell transplant from an unrelated donor, so the T cells may come from the graft donor. Some clones in this sample may be carry-over from other donors' samples. The sample here was PBMCs, taken 100 days after allogeneic stem cell transplant. The CDR3 spells CASSLLGGNTEAFF. The DNA of the CDR3 is TGCGCCAGCAGCTTGTTAGGCGGGAACACTGAAGCTTTCTTT.